This TCR beta chain emerged from a study of blood T cell repertoires in COVID-19. Overall study: T cells, B-cell-depleted T cells, or PBMCs supplied cDNA or gDNA.

The CDR3 consists of 17 residues. V was trimmed by 2 bases and J by 4 bases, leaving 17 bases between them. Germline V CDR1 and CDR2: LGHDT, YNNKEL (reference sequence). The cohort comprised adults aged roughly 18 to 95 years residing in about two dozen US areas. The data were produced by immunoSEQ multiplex PCR, yet TCRdb's version contains in-frame clones alone and is incomplete. The sample has about 210,000 clones; around 81% are singletons. This receptor was obtained from a woman between 50 and 59 years old with acute COVID-19. The sequencing input was PBMCs or T cells enriched from blood (not recorded which). V usage is TRBV3-1 (or the pseudogene TRBV3-2) and J usage is TRBJ2-2; perhaps TRBD2 as D (5 bases). CDR3 sequence: CASSQKPGTAGTGELFF. For the CDR3, the DNA is TGTGCCAGCAGCCAAAAACCGGGAACCGCGGGCACCGGGGAGCTGTTTTTT.